Below, one TCR beta chain is given with its context. These data come from a study of preoperative IRX-2 immunotherapy in early breast cancer. V was clipped by 7 bases and J by 6 bases, with 18 bases between them. The CDR3 contains 14 residues. Per germline, CDR1 SGHNT and CDR2 YENEEA. Treatment here: preoperative locoregional IRX-2 cytokine immunotherapy. Data came from immunoSEQ multiplex PCR; TCRdb stores just in-frame clones and leaves some out. The sample carries about 32,000 clones, 83% recorded once. This clonotype was obtained from a human donor with breast cancer. The rearrangement uses TRBV11-3 and TRBJ1-1; D might be TRBD1 (6 bases). Material: lymph node tissue, obtained from a patient treated with IRX-2 immunotherapy. CDR3 nucleotide sequence: TGTGCCAGCAAACGGGGAGCAGGGGTGCCTGAAGCTTTCTTT. Translating gives CASKRGAGVPEAFF.